Listed below are T cell receptor beta chains from one sample, sequenced in a study of CD8+ T cells in alopecia areata. This table comes from immunoSEQ multiplex PCR, and its TCRdb copy is limited to in-frame clones, with some not included. The data show approximately 180,000 clones, with 60% seen just once and 0.95% to 1.1% held by the top ten. The sample in question was CD4+ T cells sorted from blood, obtained at week 24, from a patient treated with tofacitinib. The receptors stem from a human donor with alopecia areata. The CDR3 runs from the conserved cysteine through the conserved F or W. Each record gives: V gene, clone size, J gene, D gene, CDR3 protein, CDR3 DNA. The D gene is left open where the match is weak. Not all rows give a size; the values are once, few, many and, for expanded clones, a class.

V gene: TRBV18; clone size: NA; J gene: TRBJ2-3; D gene: NA; CDR3 protein: CASSRADTQYF; CDR3 DNA: TGTGCCAGCTCCAGGGCAGATACGCAGTATTTT
V gene: TRBV4-3; clone size: few; J gene: TRBJ1-2; D gene: NA; CDR3 protein: CASSQDRAAVYGYTF; CDR3 DNA: TGCGCCAGCAGCCAAGATAGGGCAGCTGTATATGGCTACACCTTC
V gene: TRBV13; clone size: few; J gene: TRBJ2-3; D gene: NA; CDR3 protein: CASSSRMGDTQYF; CDR3 DNA: TGTGCCAGCAGCTCTAGAATGGGAGATACGCAGTATTTT
V gene: TRBV29-1; clone size: NA; J gene: TRBJ2-3; D gene: NA; CDR3 protein: CSVGTDTQYF; CDR3 DNA: TGCAGCGTCGGGACAGATACGCAGTATTTT
V gene: TRBV7-2; clone size: NA; J gene: TRBJ2-3; D gene: NA; CDR3 protein: CASSATSPSTDTQYF; CDR3 DNA: TGTGCCAGCAGCGCGACAAGTCCTAGCACAGATACGCAGTATTTT
V gene: TRBV6-1; clone size: once; J gene: TRBJ1-1; D gene: NA; CDR3 protein: CASSGRGQPPNTEAFF; CDR3 DNA: TGTGCCAGCAGTGGAAGAGGTCAGCCGCCAAACACTGAAGCTTTCTTT
V gene: TRBV5-6; clone size: NA; J gene: TRBJ2-5; D gene: TRBD1; CDR3 protein: CASSRQGTTRETQYF; CDR3 DNA: TGTGCCAGCAGCAGACAGGGCACAACGCGAGAGACCCAGTACTTC
V gene: TRBV11-2; clone size: NA; J gene: TRBJ2-1; D gene: NA; CDR3 protein: CASSLSNEQFF; CDR3 DNA: TGTGCCAGCAGCTTATCCAATGAGCAGTTCTTC
V gene: TRBV29-1; clone size: NA; J gene: TRBJ2-1; D gene: TRBD2; CDR3 protein: CSDSSGGALHQFF; CDR3 DNA: TGCAGCGACTCTAGCGGGGGGGCCTTGCATCAGTTCTTC
V gene: TRBV29-1; clone size: few; J gene: TRBJ2-3; D gene: NA; CDR3 protein: CSVGEGLGTDTQYF; CDR3 DNA: TGCAGCGTTGGAGAGGGGCTGGGCACAGATACGCAGTATTTT
V gene: TRBV7-2; clone size: NA; J gene: TRBJ2-6; D gene: NA; CDR3 protein: CASSLAGPGANVLTF; CDR3 DNA: TGTGCCAGCAGCTTAGCAGGTCCAGGGGCCAACGTCCTGACTTTC
V gene: TRBV29-1; clone size: few; J gene: TRBJ2-1; D gene: TRBD2; CDR3 protein: CSVGTTNEQFF; CDR3 DNA: TGCAGCGTCGGGACTACGAATGAGCAGTTCTTC
V gene: TRBV4-2; clone size: NA; J gene: TRBJ2-5; D gene: TRBD2; CDR3 protein: CASSQGLAGAKETQYF; CDR3 DNA: TGTGCCAGCAGCCAAGGACTAGCGGGGGCAAAAGAGACCCAGTACTTC
V gene: TRBV15; clone size: NA; J gene: TRBJ1-6; D gene: NA; CDR3 protein: CATSRDRANSPLHF; CDR3 DNA: TGTGCCACCAGCAGAGATCGGGCCAATTCACCCCTCCACTTT
V gene: TRBV2; clone size: NA; J gene: TRBJ2-5; D gene: NA; CDR3 protein: CASSGTPGQETQYF; CDR3 DNA: TGTGCCAGCAGTGGGACTCCGGGCCAAGAGACCCAGTACTTC
V gene: TRBV6-1; clone size: NA; J gene: TRBJ1-2; D gene: TRBD1; CDR3 protein: CASSKTGDDYGYTF; CDR3 DNA: TGTGCCAGCAGTAAGACAGGGGACGACTATGGCTACACCTTC
V gene: TRBV2; clone size: NA; J gene: TRBJ1-5; D gene: NA; CDR3 protein: CASSGLGQPQHF; CDR3 DNA: TGTGCCAGCAGTGGGCTCGGGCAGCCCCAGCATTTT
V gene: TRBV4-3; clone size: NA; J gene: TRBJ1-1; D gene: NA; CDR3 protein: CASSQESRLLNTEAFF; CDR3 DNA: TGCGCCAGCAGCCAAGAATCGAGACTGTTGAACACTGAAGCTTTCTTT
V gene: TRBV30; clone size: NA; J gene: TRBJ1-1; D gene: NA; CDR3 protein: CAWSVRGNTEAFF; CDR3 DNA: TGTGCCTGGAGTGTACGTGGGAACACTGAAGCTTTCTTT
V gene: TRBV7-2; clone size: NA; J gene: TRBJ2-1; D gene: NA; CDR3 protein: CASSLAGRSNEQFF; CDR3 DNA: TGTGCCAGCAGCTTAGCAGGCAGAAGCAATGAGCAGTTCTTC
V gene: TRBV18; clone size: NA; J gene: TRBJ1-2; D gene: NA; CDR3 protein: CASSPARNYGYTF; CDR3 DNA: TGTGCCAGCTCACCAGCGAGGAACTATGGCTACACCTTC
V gene: TRBV30; clone size: once; J gene: TRBJ1-2; D gene: TRBD1; CDR3 protein: CAWSSSGQRYTF; CDR3 DNA: TGTGCCTGGAGTTCCTCGGGACAGCGCTACACCTTC
V gene: TRBV12-2; clone size: NA; J gene: TRBJ1-4; D gene: NA; CDR3 protein: CASRHPTGKSPNEKLFF; CDR3 DNA: TGTGCAAGTCGCCATCCTACAGGCAAATCCCCAAATGAAAAACTGTTTTTT
V gene: TRBV30; clone size: NA; J gene: TRBJ1-1; D gene: NA; CDR3 protein: CAWIASWANTEAFF; CDR3 DNA: TGTGCCTGGATCGCTAGTTGGGCTAACACTGAAGCTTTCTTT
V gene: TRBV9; clone size: NA; J gene: TRBJ1-1; D gene: TRBD1; CDR3 protein: CASSEKRTGKNTEAFF; CDR3 DNA: TGTGCCAGCAGCGAAAAAAGGACAGGGAAGAACACTGAAGCTTTCTTT
V gene: TRBV29-1; clone size: NA; J gene: TRBJ2-3; D gene: NA; CDR3 protein: CSGSAGVGTDTQYF; CDR3 DNA: TGCAGCGGAAGCGCAGGGGTTGGGACAGATACGCAGTATTTT
V gene: TRBV29-1; clone size: NA; J gene: TRBJ2-5; D gene: TRBD2; CDR3 protein: CSVPGGVETQYF; CDR3 DNA: TGCAGCGTTCCGGGGGGGGTGGAGACCCAGTACTTC
V gene: TRBV7-8; clone size: NA; J gene: TRBJ2-5; D gene: NA; CDR3 protein: CASSHRPHQQETQYF; CDR3 DNA: TGTGCCAGCAGCCATCGTCCCCACCAGCAAGAGACCCAGTACTTC
V gene: TRBV30; clone size: NA; J gene: TRBJ1-1; D gene: TRBD1; CDR3 protein: CAWSVVGQAGTEAFF; CDR3 DNA: TGTGCCTGGAGTGTCGTAGGACAGGCGGGCACTGAAGCTTTCTTT
V gene: TRBV2; clone size: NA; J gene: TRBJ2-1; D gene: NA; CDR3 protein: CASSRDNEQFF; CDR3 DNA: TGTGCCAGCAGCCGGGATAATGAGCAGTTCTTC
V gene: TRBV29-1; clone size: NA; J gene: TRBJ1-2; D gene: NA; CDR3 protein: CSVSQATEAYGYTF; CDR3 DNA: TGCAGCGTTTCTCAGGCCACAGAGGCTTATGGCTACACCTTC
V gene: TRBV5-1; clone size: NA; J gene: TRBJ2-1; D gene: NA; CDR3 protein: CASSLSNVHNEQFF; CDR3 DNA: TGCGCCAGCAGCTTGTCTAACGTACACAATGAGCAGTTCTTC
V gene: TRBV2; clone size: NA; J gene: TRBJ2-1; D gene: NA; CDR3 protein: CASEVGGSYNEQFF; CDR3 DNA: TGTGCCAGCGAGGTGGGGGGATCCTACAATGAGCAGTTCTTC
V gene: TRBV6-5; clone size: once; J gene: TRBJ1-1; D gene: TRBD1; CDR3 protein: CASTGQGGEAFF; CDR3 DNA: TGTGCCAGCACTGGACAGGGCGGGGAGGCTTTCTTT
V gene: TRBV7-9; clone size: medium-sized; J gene: TRBJ2-1; D gene: NA; CDR3 protein: CASSLARESNEQFF; CDR3 DNA: TGTGCCAGCAGCTTAGCGCGGGAAAGCAATGAGCAGTTCTTC
V gene: TRBV6-5; clone size: few; J gene: TRBJ2-1; D gene: TRBD2; CDR3 protein: CASSYRRGLYNEQFF; CDR3 DNA: TGTGCCAGCAGTTACCGGCGGGGGTTATACAATGAGCAGTTCTTC
V gene: TRBV30; clone size: NA; J gene: TRBJ2-7; D gene: NA; CDR3 protein: CAWSRDYEQYF; CDR3 DNA: TGTGCCTGGAGTCGAGACTACGAGCAGTACTTC
V gene: TRBV9; clone size: few; J gene: TRBJ2-3; D gene: NA; CDR3 protein: CASSYAQGLPDTQYF; CDR3 DNA: TGTGCCAGCAGCTACGCACAGGGCTTGCCAGATACGCAGTATTTT
V gene: TRBV7-2; clone size: once; J gene: TRBJ2-1; D gene: TRBD2; CDR3 protein: CASSLVGTSGGHEQFF; CDR3 DNA: TGTGCCAGCAGCTTAGTTGGGACTAGCGGGGGTCATGAGCAGTTCTTC
V gene: TRBV29-1; clone size: NA; J gene: TRBJ2-5; D gene: NA; CDR3 protein: CSVLMGETQYF; CDR3 DNA: TGCAGCGTTTTGATGGGAGAGACCCAGTACTTC
V gene: TRBV9; clone size: NA; J gene: TRBJ1-1; D gene: NA; CDR3 protein: CASSVAMDTEAFF; CDR3 DNA: TGTGCCAGCAGCGTAGCTATGGACACTGAAGCTTTCTTT
V gene: TRBV9; clone size: NA; J gene: TRBJ1-1; D gene: NA; CDR3 protein: CASSEDQGNTEAFF; CDR3 DNA: TGTGCCAGCAGCGAGGATCAGGGGAACACTGAAGCTTTCTTT
V gene: TRBV21-1; clone size: few; J gene: TRBJ2-3; D gene: NA; CDR3 protein: CASSKIRTCTDTQYF; CDR3 DNA: TGTGCCAGCAGCAAAATTCGAACCTGCACAGATACGCAGTATTTT
V gene: TRBV4-3; clone size: NA; J gene: TRBJ2-3; D gene: NA; CDR3 protein: CASSQAKADTQYF; CDR3 DNA: TGCGCCAGCAGCCAGGCTAAGGCAGATACGCAGTATTTT
V gene: TRBV29-1; clone size: NA; J gene: TRBJ1-2; D gene: TRBD1; CDR3 protein: CSITQGDYGYTF; CDR3 DNA: TGCAGCATTACACAGGGGGACTATGGCTACACCTTC
V gene: TRBV5-1; clone size: NA; J gene: TRBJ2-7; D gene: TRBD1; CDR3 protein: CASSQSTGTSVHEQYF; CDR3 DNA: TGCGCCAGCAGCCAATCGACAGGGACGAGTGTTCACGAGCAGTACTTC
V gene: TRBV28; clone size: few; J gene: TRBJ2-4; D gene: NA; CDR3 protein: CASSSSNRDIVTKNIQYF; CDR3 DNA: TGTGCCAGCAGTTCCTCGAACCGGGACATTGTTACCAAAAACATTCAGTACTTC
V gene: TRBV5-6; clone size: NA; J gene: TRBJ1-3; D gene: NA; CDR3 protein: CASSYLTTSGNTIYF; CDR3 DNA: TGTGCCAGCAGCTATTTAACAACTTCTGGAAACACCATATATTTT
V gene: TRBV9; clone size: NA; J gene: TRBJ2-5; D gene: NA; CDR3 protein: CASSVGGDVETQYF; CDR3 DNA: TGTGCCAGCAGCGTAGGCGGAGATGTCGAGACCCAGTACTTC
V gene: TRBV7-2; clone size: medium-sized; J gene: TRBJ2-1; D gene: NA; CDR3 protein: CASSLMGGHEQFF; CDR3 DNA: TGTGCCAGCAGCTTAATGGGGGGCCATGAGCAGTTCTTC
V gene: TRBV7-6; clone size: NA; J gene: TRBJ2-7; D gene: NA; CDR3 protein: CASSLGTGPSYEQYF; CDR3 DNA: TGTGCCAGCAGCTTAGGCACCGGGCCGTCCTACGAGCAGTACTTC
V gene: TRBV7-8; clone size: NA; J gene: TRBJ2-5; D gene: NA; CDR3 protein: CASRLQGETQYF; CDR3 DNA: TGTGCCAGCAGACTACAGGGAGAGACCCAGTACTTC
V gene: TRBV4-3; clone size: NA; J gene: TRBJ2-5; D gene: NA; CDR3 protein: CASSPTRGELGETQYF; CDR3 DNA: TGCGCCAGCAGCCCCACTCGAGGGGAATTAGGGGAGACCCAGTACTTC